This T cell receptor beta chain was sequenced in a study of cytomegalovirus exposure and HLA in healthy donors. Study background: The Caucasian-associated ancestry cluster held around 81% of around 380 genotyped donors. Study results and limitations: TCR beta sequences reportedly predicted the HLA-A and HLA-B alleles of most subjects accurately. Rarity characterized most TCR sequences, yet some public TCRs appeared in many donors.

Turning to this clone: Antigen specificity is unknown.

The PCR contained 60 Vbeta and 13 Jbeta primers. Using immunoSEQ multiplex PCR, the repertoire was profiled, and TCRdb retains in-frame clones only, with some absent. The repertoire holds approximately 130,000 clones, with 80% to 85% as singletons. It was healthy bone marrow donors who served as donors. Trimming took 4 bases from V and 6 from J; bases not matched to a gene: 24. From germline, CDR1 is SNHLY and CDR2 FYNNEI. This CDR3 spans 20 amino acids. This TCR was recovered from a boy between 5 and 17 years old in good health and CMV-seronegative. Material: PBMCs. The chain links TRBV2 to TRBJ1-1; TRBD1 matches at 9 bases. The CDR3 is CASSAMGQGVVWGGLAEAFF. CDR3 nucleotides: TGTGCCAGCAGTGCGATGGGACAGGGAGTGGTGTGGGGCGGATTAGCTGAAGCTTTCTTT.